This is a list of T cell receptor beta chains from one sample in a study of T cell responses to AZD1222 COVID-19 vaccine. Clones were sequenced by immunoSEQ multiplex PCR, and TCRdb holds only the in-frame ones, with some missing. The table has some 56,000 clones, 80% to 90% seen once. Sequenced here: peripheral blood, sampled on day 0 of AZD1222 vaccination. These TCRs come from an adult in good health. CDR3s include the opening cysteine and the closing phenylalanine or tryptophan. A D gene is named only where the DNA matches it firmly. Size is omitted from some rows. Given values are once, few, many or a class for expanded clones.

cdr3_aa	cdr3_nt	d_call	j_call	v_call	clone_size
CASSFVVNEQFF	TGTGCCAGCAGTTTCGTCGTAAATGAGCAGTTCTTC	NA	TRBJ2-1	TRBV12-3/TRBV12-4	NA
CASSLNGPLNTEAFF	TGTGCCAGCAGCTTAAATGGCCCGTTGAACACTGAAGCTTTCTTT	NA	TRBJ1-1	TRBV7-3	NA
CASSLDRANYGYTF	TGTGCCAGCAGCCTAGACAGGGCCAACTATGGCTACACCTTC	TRBD1	TRBJ1-2	TRBV28	NA
CASSPGQGGGYTF	TGTGCCAGCAGTCCTGGACAGGGGGGAGGCTACACCTTC	TRBD1	TRBJ1-2	TRBV12-3/TRBV12-4	NA
CASSVGGRRNEKLFF	TGTGCCAGCAGCGTAGGAGGCAGGAGAAATGAAAAACTGTTTTTT	NA	TRBJ1-4	TRBV9	once
CAIKGFDTTYEQYF	TGTGCCATCAAGGGCTTTGACACCACCTACGAGCAGTACTTC	NA	TRBJ2-7	TRBV10-3	few
CASSLWTGTSGGNEQFF	TGTGCCAGCAGCTTATGGACCGGGACTAGCGGGGGTAATGAGCAGTTCTTC	TRBD2	TRBJ2-1	TRBV7-6	NA
CASSLQVYGYTF	TGTGCCAGCAGTTTACAGGTGTACGGCTACACCTTC	NA	TRBJ1-2	TRBV28	NA
CASSFSTGRTNTEAFF	TGTGCCAGCAGCTTCAGTACGGGGAGGACGAACACTGAAGCTTTCTTT	NA	TRBJ1-1	TRBV11-2	NA
CASSPRTVGDTEAFF	TGCGCCAGCAGCCCACGGACCGTGGGCGACACTGAAGCTTTCTTT	NA	TRBJ1-1	TRBV5-1	NA
CASTEPDTDTQYF	TGTGCCAGCACCGAGCCCGACACGGATACGCAGTATTTT	NA	TRBJ2-3	TRBV13	few
CASSRPGANVLTF	TGTGCCAGCAGCCGACCTGGGGCCAACGTCCTGACTTTC	NA	TRBJ2-6	TRBV28	NA
CASRGRGIDSPLHF	TGTGCCAGCAGGGGTCGAGGGATCGATTCACCCCTCCACTTT	NA	TRBJ1-6	TRBV4-2	NA
CSVVQGTTNEKLFF	TGCAGCGTTGTCCAGGGGACGACTAATGAAAAACTGTTTTTT	NA	TRBJ1-4	TRBV29-1	NA
CASSLWSQDGETQYF	TGCGCCAGCAGCTTGTGGTCCCAGGACGGGGAGACCCAGTACTTC	NA	TRBJ2-5	TRBV5-1	NA
CASSPSGAFF	TGTGCCAGCAGCCCTTCGGGAGCTTTCTTT	NA	TRBJ1-1	TRBV5-4	NA
CASSSHTGLSGYTF	TGTGCCAGCAGTTCGCATACAGGGCTGAGTGGCTACACCTTC	NA	TRBJ1-2	TRBV28	few
CASSFMRTGGGEKLFF	TGTGCCAGCAGTTTCATGCGGACAGGGGGAGGGGAAAAACTGTTTTTT	TRBD1	TRBJ1-4	TRBV2	NA
CASSSARGGEQFF	TGTGCCAGCAGCTCCGCCAGGGGAGGGGAGCAGTTCTTC	NA	TRBJ2-1	TRBV7-8	NA
CASSGGLAISTDTQYF	TGCGCCAGCAGCGGGGGACTAGCGATTAGCACAGATACGCAGTATTTT	TRBD2	TRBJ2-3	TRBV5-1	NA
CSGERGTAEQFF	TGCAGCGGCGAAAGAGGGACAGCCGAGCAGTTCTTC	TRBD1	TRBJ2-1	TRBV29-1	few
CASSLGRASQPQHF	TGTGCCAGCAGCTTAGGGAGGGCGTCTCAGCCCCAGCATTTT	NA	TRBJ1-5	TRBV7-2	NA
CASSPGRALKMNTEAFF	TGTGCCAGCTCCCCCGGCAGGGCCCTAAAGATGAACACTGAAGCTTTCTTT	NA	TRBJ1-1	TRBV18	NA